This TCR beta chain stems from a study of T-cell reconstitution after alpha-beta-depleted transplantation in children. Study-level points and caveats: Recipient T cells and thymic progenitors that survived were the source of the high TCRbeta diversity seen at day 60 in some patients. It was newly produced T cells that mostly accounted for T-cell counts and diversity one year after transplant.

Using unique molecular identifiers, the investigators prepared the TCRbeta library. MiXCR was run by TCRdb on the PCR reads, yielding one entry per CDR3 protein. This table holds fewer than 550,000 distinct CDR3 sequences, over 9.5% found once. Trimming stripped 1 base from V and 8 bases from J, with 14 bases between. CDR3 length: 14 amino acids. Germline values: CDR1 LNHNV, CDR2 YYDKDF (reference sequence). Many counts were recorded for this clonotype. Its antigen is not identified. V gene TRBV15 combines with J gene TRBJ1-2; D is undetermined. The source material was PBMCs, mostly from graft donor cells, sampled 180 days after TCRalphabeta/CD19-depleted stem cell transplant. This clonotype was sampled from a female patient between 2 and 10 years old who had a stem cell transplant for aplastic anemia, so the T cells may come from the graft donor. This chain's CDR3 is CATSRAGYTTGYTF. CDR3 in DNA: TGTGCCACCAGCAGAGCAGGATACACGACGGGCTACACCTTC.